This T cell receptor beta chain was observed in a study of control samples from healthy donors and cancer patients. There are 16 residues in the CDR3. V shed 2 bases, J shed 2 bases, and the junction held 6 bases outside the gene matches. Germline assignment: CDR1 SGHDN and CDR2 FVKESK. The table came from immunoSEQ multiplex PCR; TCRdb's copy has only in-frame clones and leaves some out. The sample shows about 120,000 clones, roughly 90% of them seen only once. This receptor was taken from a man aged 18 to 29 in good health. V gene TRBV14 combines with J gene TRBJ2-5; TRBD2 matches 9 bases. What was sequenced was blood. CDR3 protein: CASSQKVGLAQETQYF. The DNA of the CDR3 is TGTGCCAGCAGCCAAAAGGTTGGACTAGCGCAAGAGACCCAGTACTTC.